These T cell receptor beta chains were read from a single sample in a study of blood T cell repertoires in COVID-19. The protocol was immunoSEQ multiplex PCR, while the TCRdb copy is restricted to in-frame clones and leaves out a portion. The sample has roughly 100,000 clones, about nine tenths seen once. Sequenced: peripheral blood. The receptors originated from a woman aged 45-60 years with COVID-19, enrolled during active disease. The CDR3 runs from the conserved cysteine through the conserved F or W. The D gene is left open where the match is weak. Rows give clone size only sometimes, using once, few, many, or a class for an expanded clone.

j_call: TRBJ1-2
d_call: .
clone_size: .
v_call: TRBV3-1/TRBV3-2
cdr3_aa: CASSQDGAYGYTF
cdr3_nt: TGTGCCAGCAGCCAAGATGGGGCCTATGGCTACACCTTC

j_call: TRBJ1-1
d_call: TRBD1
clone_size: .
v_call: TRBV7-8
cdr3_aa: CASSSYRQGRDTEAFF
cdr3_nt: TGTGCCAGCAGCTCATATCGACAGGGGCGGGACACTGAAGCTTTCTTT

j_call: TRBJ2-1
d_call: TRBD2
clone_size: .
v_call: TRBV7-2
cdr3_aa: CASSFGGGAYNEQFF
cdr3_nt: TGTGCCAGCAGCTTCGGCGGGGGGGCATACAATGAGCAGTTCTTC

j_call: TRBJ2-3
d_call: .
clone_size: .
v_call: TRBV5-1
cdr3_aa: CASSAERTVGTDTQYF
cdr3_nt: TGCGCCAGCAGCGCCGAACGGACAGTCGGCACAGATACGCAGTATTTT

j_call: TRBJ1-1
d_call: TRBD1
clone_size: .
v_call: TRBV6-5
cdr3_aa: CASSSTGSTEAFF
cdr3_nt: TGTGCCAGCAGTTCGACAGGGTCCACTGAAGCTTTCTTT

j_call: TRBJ1-3
d_call: .
clone_size: .
v_call: TRBV9
cdr3_aa: CASSLLTGLSGNTIYF
cdr3_nt: TGTGCCAGCAGCTTACTTACAGGGCTTTCTGGAAACACCATATATTTT

j_call: TRBJ1-1
d_call: .
clone_size: once
v_call: TRBV18
cdr3_aa: CASSPEGHTEAFF
cdr3_nt: TGTGCCAGCTCACCGGAGGGCCACACTGAAGCTTTCTTT

j_call: TRBJ1-1
d_call: TRBD1
clone_size: .
v_call: TRBV19
cdr3_aa: CASSSRQGAWVNTEAFF
cdr3_nt: TGTGCCAGTAGTTCCAGACAGGGGGCCTGGGTGAACACTGAAGCTTTCTTT

j_call: TRBJ1-1
d_call: .
clone_size: .
v_call: TRBV4-2
cdr3_aa: CASSQARQGTAFF
cdr3_nt: TGTGCCAGCAGCCAGGCACGGCAGGGTACAGCTTTCTTT

j_call: TRBJ1-1
d_call: .
clone_size: .
v_call: TRBV7-8
cdr3_aa: CASSPVSQGGTEAFF
cdr3_nt: TGTGCCAGCAGCCCCGTCAGTCAGGGAGGAACTGAAGCTTTCTTT

j_call: TRBJ2-5
d_call: .
clone_size: .
v_call: TRBV2
cdr3_aa: CASSYRMRETQYF
cdr3_nt: TGTGCCAGCAGTTACAGGATGCGGGAGACCCAGTACTTC

j_call: TRBJ2-1
d_call: TRBD1
clone_size: .
v_call: TRBV13
cdr3_aa: CASSYGGTGVNEQFF
cdr3_nt: TGTGCCAGCAGCTACGGGGGGACAGGGGTTAATGAGCAGTTCTTC

j_call: TRBJ1-4
d_call: TRBD1
clone_size: .
v_call: TRBV5-5
cdr3_aa: CASSWGQGEKLFF
cdr3_nt: TGTGCCAGCAGCTGGGGACAGGGGGAAAAACTGTTTTTT

j_call: TRBJ1-4
d_call: .
clone_size: .
v_call: TRBV3-1/TRBV3-2
cdr3_aa: CASSHLNEKLFF
cdr3_nt: TGTGCCAGCAGCCATTTAAATGAAAAACTGTTTTTT

j_call: TRBJ1-2
d_call: .
clone_size: once
v_call: TRBV10-3
cdr3_aa: CAISDRQLGTNYGYTF
cdr3_nt: TGTGCCATCAGTGATAGACAGCTAGGTACTAACTATGGCTACACCTTC